This T cell receptor (beta chain) was found in a study of shared clonotypes between healthy human individuals. V was pared by 5 bases and J by 8 bases, with 11 bases of the junction left unmatched. The CDR3 loop spans 15 amino acids. Germline lookup yields CDR1 MNHEY and CDR2 SMNVEV (reference sequence). General study findings and limits: How much donors shared clonotypes was expected to be affected by sequencing depth.

Sequencing was at deep level. Ten immunoSEQ deep assay plates served to sequence unsorted PBMC DNA. This table comes from immunoSEQ multiplex PCR, and its TCRdb copy is limited to in-frame clones, with some not included. The table lists 75,000 to 100,000 clones, around half of them singletons, with approximately 16% in the top ten. This clone has a handful of counts. The antigen remains undetermined. The chain joins TRBV27 to TRBJ1-2, with 10 bases lining up with TRBD1. This TCR came from a middle-aged woman in good health. Some clones in this sample may be carry-over from other donors' samples. Sequenced input: PBMCs. CDR3 DNA: TGTGCCAGCAGTCCGTACGACAGGGGGCGGCTAGGCTACACCTTC. Protein: CASSPYDRGRLGYTF.